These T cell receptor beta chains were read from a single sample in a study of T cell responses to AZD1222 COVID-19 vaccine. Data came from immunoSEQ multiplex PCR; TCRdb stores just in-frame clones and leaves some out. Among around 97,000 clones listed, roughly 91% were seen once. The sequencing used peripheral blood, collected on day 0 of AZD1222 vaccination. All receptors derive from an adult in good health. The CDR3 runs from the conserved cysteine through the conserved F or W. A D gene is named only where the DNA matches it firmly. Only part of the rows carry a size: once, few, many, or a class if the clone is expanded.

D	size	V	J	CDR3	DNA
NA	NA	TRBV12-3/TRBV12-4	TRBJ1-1	CASSLGQSTEAFF	TGTGCCAGCAGTTTGGGGCAGAGCACTGAAGCTTTCTTT
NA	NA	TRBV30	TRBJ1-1	CAWRGTWGTEAFF	TGTGCCTGGAGGGGGACTTGGGGGACTGAAGCTTTCTTT
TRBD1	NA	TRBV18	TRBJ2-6	CASSHGTGKNSGANVLTF	TGTGCCAGCTCACATGGGACAGGTAAAAACTCTGGGGCCAACGTCCTGACTTTC
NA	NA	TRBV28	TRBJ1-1	CASDQGRVNTEAFF	TGTGCCAGCGATCAAGGGAGGGTGAACACTGAAGCTTTCTTT
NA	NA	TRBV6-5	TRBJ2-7	CASSPWLTIGDEQYF	TGTGCCAGCAGTCCCTGGCTAACGATCGGGGACGAGCAGTACTTC
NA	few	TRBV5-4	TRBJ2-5	CASSLAEGGQTQYF	TGTGCCAGCAGCTTGGCCGAGGGGGGGCAGACCCAGTACTTC
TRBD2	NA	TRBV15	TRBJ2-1	CATSRDSRRTSEYNEQFF	TGTGCCACCAGCAGAGATTCCCGGAGGACTAGCGAATACAATGAGCAGTTCTTC
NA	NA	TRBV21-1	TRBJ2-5	CASSTHFSAGGETQYF	TGTGCCAGCAGCACCCATTTTAGCGCGGGGGGGGAGACCCAGTACTTC
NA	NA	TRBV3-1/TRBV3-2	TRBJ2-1	CASTRLGDEQFF	TGTGCCTCGACTAGGTTAGGGGATGAGCAGTTCTTC
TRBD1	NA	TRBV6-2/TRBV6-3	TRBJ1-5	CASSDRGLGNQPQHF	TGTGCCAGCAGCGACAGGGGGCTCGGCAATCAGCCCCAGCATTTT
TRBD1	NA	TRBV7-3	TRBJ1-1	CASSLGQGTEAFF	TGTGCCAGCAGCCTGGGACAGGGCACTGAAGCTTTCTTT
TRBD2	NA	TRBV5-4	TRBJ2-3	CASSPGLAGADTQYF	TGTGCCAGCAGCCCGGGACTAGCGGGGGCAGATACGCAGTATTTT
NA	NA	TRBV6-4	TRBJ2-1	CASSPSGDTSNEQFF	TGTGCCAGCAGTCCCTCAGGGGACACCTCAAATGAGCAGTTCTTC
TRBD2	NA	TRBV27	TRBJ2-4	CASSRDYGKNIQYF	TGTGCCAGCAGCCGGGACTATGGCAAAAACATTCAGTACTTC
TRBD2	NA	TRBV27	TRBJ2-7	CASSLGGYHEQYF	TGTGCCAGCAGTTTGGGGGGGTACCACGAGCAGTACTTC
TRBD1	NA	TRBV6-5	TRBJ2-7	CASQGRGQGTYEQYF	TGTGCCAGCCAGGGACGAGGACAGGGCACCTACGAGCAGTACTTC
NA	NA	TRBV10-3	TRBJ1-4	CAISDGGLATNEKLFF	TGTGCCATCAGTGACGGGGGGCTCGCAACTAATGAAAAACTGTTTTTT
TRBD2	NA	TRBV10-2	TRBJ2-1	CASTSGYNEQFF	TGCGCCAGCACTAGCGGTTACAATGAGCAGTTCTTC
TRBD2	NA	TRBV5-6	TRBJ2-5	CASSFGTSGRRKGETQYF	TGTGCCAGCAGCTTCGGGACTAGCGGGAGACGAAAAGGAGAGACCCAGTACTTC
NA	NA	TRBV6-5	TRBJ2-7	CASRASWGLSYEQYF	TGTGCCAGCAGGGCTTCGTGGGGCCTCTCCTACGAGCAGTACTTC
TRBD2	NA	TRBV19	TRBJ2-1	CASSILSSGRAGEQFF	TGTGCCAGTAGTATTCTTTCTAGCGGGAGAGCGGGTGAGCAGTTCTTC
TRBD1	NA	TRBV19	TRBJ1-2	CASTLEGQAYGYTF	TGTGCCAGTACCCTTGAGGGACAGGCCTATGGCTACACCTTC
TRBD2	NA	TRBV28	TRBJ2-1	CASSFGGLGKASYNEQFF	TGTGCCAGCAGTTTCGGGGGACTAGGGAAGGCATCCTACAATGAGCAGTTCTTC
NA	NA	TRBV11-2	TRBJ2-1	CASSPRLDEQFF	TGTGCCAGCAGCCCCCGCTTAGATGAGCAGTTCTTC
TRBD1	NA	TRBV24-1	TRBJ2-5	CATSDWTGPKETQYF	TGTGCCACCAGTGATTGGACAGGGCCTAAAGAGACCCAGTACTTC
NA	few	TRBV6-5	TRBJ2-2	CASPGGLANTGELFF	TGTGCCAGCCCTGGGGGCCTCGCGAACACCGGGGAGCTGTTTTTT
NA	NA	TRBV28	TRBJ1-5	CASPLRPQHF	TGTGCCAGCCCCTTGCGGCCCCAGCATTTT
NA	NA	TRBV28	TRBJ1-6	CASISRTPQARDNSPLHF	TGTGCCAGCATCTCGCGGACTCCTCAGGCGCGAGATAATTCACCCCTCCACTTT
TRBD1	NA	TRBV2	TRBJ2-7	CASRGGQAISQYF	TGTGCCAGCAGGGGGGGACAGGCCATTTCGCAGTACTTC
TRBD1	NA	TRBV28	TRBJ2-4	CASSLTGAGGNIQYF	TGTGCCAGCAGTCTGACAGGGGCCGGGGGAAACATTCAGTACTTC
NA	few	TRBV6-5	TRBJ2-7	CASSESTGRQYF	TGTGCCAGCTCAGAGTCAACGGGGAGGCAGTACTTC
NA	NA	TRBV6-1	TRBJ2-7	CASSEPYEQYF	TGTGCCAGCAGTGAACCCTACGAGCAGTACTTC
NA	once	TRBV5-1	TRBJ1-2	CASSLAGDGYTF	TGCGCCAGCAGCTTGGCGGGGGATGGCTACACCTTC
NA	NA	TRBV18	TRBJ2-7	CASSSSGGRPWEQYF	TGTGCCAGCTCATCCTCGGGGGGCCGTCCTTGGGAGCAGTACTTC
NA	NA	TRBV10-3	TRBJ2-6	CAIQGTGANVLTF	TGTGCCATCCAGGGTACTGGGGCCAACGTCCTGACTTTC
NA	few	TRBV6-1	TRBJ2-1	CASSTPGNEQFF	TGTGCCAGCAGTACCCCAGGAAATGAGCAGTTCTTC
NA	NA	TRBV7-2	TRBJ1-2	CASSLVTPFYGYTF	TGTGCCAGCAGCTTAGTTACCCCATTCTATGGCTACACCTTC
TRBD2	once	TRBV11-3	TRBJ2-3	CASSSGTSGHTSTDTQYF	TGTGCCAGCAGCTCTGGGACTAGCGGGCATACTAGCACAGATACGCAGTATTTT
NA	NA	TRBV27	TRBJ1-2	CASSPDLVDYGYTF	TGTGCCAGCAGTCCGGATCTAGTTGACTATGGCTACACCTTC
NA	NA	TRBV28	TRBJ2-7	CASRWGSHEQYF	TGTGCCAGCAGGTGGGGTAGTCACGAGCAGTACTTC
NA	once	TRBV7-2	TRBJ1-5	CASSLRGPIFQPQHF	TGTGCCAGCAGCTTACGGGGCCCAATTTTTCAGCCCCAGCATTTT
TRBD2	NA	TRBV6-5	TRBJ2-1	CASSRSGSLRNEQFF	TGTGCCAGCAGCCGTAGCGGGAGTTTGCGGAATGAGCAGTTCTTC
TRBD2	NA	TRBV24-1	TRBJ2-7	CATMGRLAGPYEQYF	TGTGCCACCATGGGGAGACTAGCGGGCCCTTACGAGCAGTACTTC
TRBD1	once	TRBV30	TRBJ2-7	CAWSVRAGGFNEQYF	TGTGCCTGGAGTGTAAGGGCAGGGGGCTTTAACGAGCAGTACTTC
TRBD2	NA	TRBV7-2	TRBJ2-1	CASSLAYGLAGGPYNEQFF	TGTGCCAGCAGCTTAGCTTACGGTCTAGCGGGAGGGCCTTACAATGAGCAGTTCTTC
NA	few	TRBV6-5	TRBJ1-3	CASSESVSIYF	TGTGCCAGCAGCGAGAGTGTTTCCATATATTTT
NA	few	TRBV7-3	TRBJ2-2	CASSLSGNTGELFF	TGTGCCAGCAGCTTAAGTGGAAACACCGGGGAGCTGTTTTTT
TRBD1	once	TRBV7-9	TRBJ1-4	CASSQGQGSEKLFF	TGTGCCAGCAGCCAGGGACAGGGTAGTGAAAAACTGTTTTTT
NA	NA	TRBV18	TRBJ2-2	CASSPRGAQNTGELFF	TGTGCCAGCTCACCACGAGGGGCACAGAACACCGGGGAGCTGTTTTTT